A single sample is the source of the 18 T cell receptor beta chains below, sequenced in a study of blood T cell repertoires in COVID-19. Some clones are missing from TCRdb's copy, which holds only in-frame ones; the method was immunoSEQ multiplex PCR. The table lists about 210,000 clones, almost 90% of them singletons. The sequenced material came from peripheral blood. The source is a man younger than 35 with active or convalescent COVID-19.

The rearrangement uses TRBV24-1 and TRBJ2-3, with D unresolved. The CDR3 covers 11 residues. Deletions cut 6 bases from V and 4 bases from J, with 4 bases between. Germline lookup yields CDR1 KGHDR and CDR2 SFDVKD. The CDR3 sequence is CATSQSDTQYF. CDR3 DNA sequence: TGTGCCACCAGTCAATCAGATACGCAGTATTTT.

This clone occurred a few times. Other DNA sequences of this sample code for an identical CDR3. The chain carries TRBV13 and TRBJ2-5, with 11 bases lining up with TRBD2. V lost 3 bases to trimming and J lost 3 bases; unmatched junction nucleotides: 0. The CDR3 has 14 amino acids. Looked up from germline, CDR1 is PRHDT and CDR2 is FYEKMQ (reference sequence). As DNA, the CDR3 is TGTGCCAGCAGCTTGACTAGCGGGGAAGAGACCCAGTACTTC. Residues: CASSLTSGEETQYF.

CDR3 in DNA: TGTGCCAGCTCGAGAACTCTGGGCAGGGCAAAGGCGAACACTGAAGCTTTCTTT. This encodes CASSRTLGRAKANTEAFF. The chain is built from TRBV18 and TRBJ1-1; D possibly corresponds to TRBD1 (5 bases). The CDR3 spans 18 residues. CDR1 is KGHSH, CDR2 LQKENI, per germline. The V end was cut by 6 bases, the J end by 1 base, with 24 bases between.

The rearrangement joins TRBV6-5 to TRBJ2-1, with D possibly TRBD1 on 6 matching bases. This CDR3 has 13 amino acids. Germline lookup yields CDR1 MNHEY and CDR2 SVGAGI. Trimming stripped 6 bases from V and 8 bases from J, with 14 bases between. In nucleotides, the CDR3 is TGTGCCAGCAGCGTAACGACAGGCTATGAGCAGTTCTTC. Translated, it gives CASSVTTGYEQFF.

CDR3: CASSLGSATNEKLFF. The CDR3 nucleotides are TGCGCCAGCAGCTTGGGTAGTGCAACTAATGAAAAACTGTTTTTT. The chain links TRBV5-1 to TRBJ1-4; D not certain. CDR3 length equals 15 residues. Germline assignment: CDR1 SGHRS and CDR2 YFSETQ. With 0 bases removed from V and 0 bases from J, the gap between germline ends came to 6 bases.

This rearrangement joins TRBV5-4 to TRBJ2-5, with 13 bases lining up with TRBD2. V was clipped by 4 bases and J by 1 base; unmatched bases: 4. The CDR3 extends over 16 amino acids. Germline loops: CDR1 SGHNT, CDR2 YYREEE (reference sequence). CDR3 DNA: TGTGCCAGCAGCCCTCGACTAGCGGGAGGCCAAGAGACCCAGTACTTC. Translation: CASSPRLAGGQETQYF.

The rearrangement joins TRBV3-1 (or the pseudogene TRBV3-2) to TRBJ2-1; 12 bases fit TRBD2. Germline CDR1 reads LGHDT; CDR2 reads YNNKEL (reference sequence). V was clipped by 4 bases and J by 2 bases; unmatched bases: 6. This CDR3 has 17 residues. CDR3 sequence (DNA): TGTGCCAGCAGCCTGACTAGCGGGAGTTTCCCCTACAATGAGCAGTTCTTC. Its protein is CASSLTSGSFPYNEQFF.

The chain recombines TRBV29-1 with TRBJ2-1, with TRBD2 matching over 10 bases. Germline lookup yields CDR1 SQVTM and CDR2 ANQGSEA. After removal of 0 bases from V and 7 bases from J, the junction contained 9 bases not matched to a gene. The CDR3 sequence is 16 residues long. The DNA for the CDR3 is TGCAGCGTTGAAGATGGAGCGGGGGGGTACAATAATGAGCAGTTCTTC. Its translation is CSVEDGAGGYNNEQFF.

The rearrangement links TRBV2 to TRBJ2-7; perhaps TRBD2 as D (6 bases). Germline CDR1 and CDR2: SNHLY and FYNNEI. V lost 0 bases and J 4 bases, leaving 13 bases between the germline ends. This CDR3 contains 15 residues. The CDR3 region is CASSEARGGGYEQYF. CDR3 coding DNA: TGTGCCAGCAGTGAAGCCCGGGGTGGGGGGTACGAGCAGTACTTC.

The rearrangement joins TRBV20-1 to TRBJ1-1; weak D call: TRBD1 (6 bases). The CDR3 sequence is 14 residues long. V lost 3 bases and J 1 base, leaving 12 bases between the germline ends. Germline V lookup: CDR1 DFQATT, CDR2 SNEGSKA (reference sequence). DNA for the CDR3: TGCAGTGCTAGTCTAATGGGGGCGAACACTGAAGCTTTCTTT. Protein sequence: CSASLMGANTEAFF.

CDR3 coding DNA: TGTGCCAGCAGCCAACAGCAGGGGCCAGATACGCAGTATTTT. Its translation: CASSQQQGPDTQYF. The rearrangement links TRBV5-4 to TRBJ2-3, with D possibly TRBD1 on 6 matching bases. Germline V gives CDR1 SGHNT, CDR2 YYREEE (reference sequence). V gave up 4 bases and J gave up 4 bases, with 13 bases separating them. CDR3 length: 14 residues. The full variable domain, rest sourced from reference TRBV5-4 and TRBJ2-3, is ETGVTQSPTHLIKTRGQQVTLRCSSQSGHNTVSWYQQALGQGPQFIFQYYREEENGRGNFPPRFSGLQFPNYSSELNVNALELDDSALYLCASSQQQGPDTQYFGPGTRLTVL.

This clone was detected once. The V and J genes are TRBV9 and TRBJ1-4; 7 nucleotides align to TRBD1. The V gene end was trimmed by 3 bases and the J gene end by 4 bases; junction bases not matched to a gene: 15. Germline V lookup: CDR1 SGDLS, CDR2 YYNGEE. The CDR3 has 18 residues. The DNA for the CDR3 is TGTGCCAGCAGCGCGACAGGGAAGAGCTGGGGTTTTAATGAAAAACTGTTTTTT. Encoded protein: CASSATGKSWGFNEKLFF.

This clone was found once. CDR3 nucleotide sequence: TGTGCCAGCAGGGGGGGACAGGGGAACTATGGCTACACCTTC. Translating it yields CASRGGQGNYGYTF. The V gene is TRBV28, the J gene TRBJ1-2, with TRBD1 identical over 10 bases. Germline V gene sequence: CDR1 MDHEN, CDR2 SYDVKM. V lost 6 bases, J lost 2 bases, and 3 bases stayed unmatched. The length of the CDR3 is 14 residues.

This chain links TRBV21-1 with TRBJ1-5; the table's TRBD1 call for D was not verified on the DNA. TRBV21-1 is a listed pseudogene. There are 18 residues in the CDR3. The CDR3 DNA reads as TGTGCCAGCAGCGATGTGGAGGACAGGTTCTATAGCAATCAGCCCCAGCATTTT. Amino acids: CASSDVEDRFYSNQPQHF.

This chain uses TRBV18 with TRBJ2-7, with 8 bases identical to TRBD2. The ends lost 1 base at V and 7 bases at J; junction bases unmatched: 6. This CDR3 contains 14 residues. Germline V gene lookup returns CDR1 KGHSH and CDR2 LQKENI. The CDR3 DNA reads TGTGCCAGCTCACCACAACGGGAGGGAGGGGAGCAGTACTTC. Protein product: CASSPQREGGEQYF.

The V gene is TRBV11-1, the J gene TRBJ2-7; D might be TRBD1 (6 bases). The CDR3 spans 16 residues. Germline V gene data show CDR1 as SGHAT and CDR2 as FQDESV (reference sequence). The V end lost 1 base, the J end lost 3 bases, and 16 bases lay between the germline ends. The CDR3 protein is CASSLGASGERYEQYF. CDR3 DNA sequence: TGTGCCAGCAGCTTAGGAGCCTCAGGGGAGCGCTACGAGCAGTACTTC.

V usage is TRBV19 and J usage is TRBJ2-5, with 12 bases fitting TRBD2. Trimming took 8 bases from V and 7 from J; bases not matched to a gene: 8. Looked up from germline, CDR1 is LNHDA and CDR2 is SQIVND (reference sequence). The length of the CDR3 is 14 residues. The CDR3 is CASRETSGSGTQYF. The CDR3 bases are TGTGCCAGTCGGGAGACTAGCGGGAGCGGGACCCAGTACTTC. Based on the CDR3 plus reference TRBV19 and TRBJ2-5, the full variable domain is DGGITQSPKYLFRKEGQNVTLSCEQNLNHDAMYWYRQDPGQGLRLIYYSQIVNDFQKGDIAEGYSVSREKKESFPLTVTSAQKNPTAFYLCASRETSGSGTQYFGPGTRLLVL.

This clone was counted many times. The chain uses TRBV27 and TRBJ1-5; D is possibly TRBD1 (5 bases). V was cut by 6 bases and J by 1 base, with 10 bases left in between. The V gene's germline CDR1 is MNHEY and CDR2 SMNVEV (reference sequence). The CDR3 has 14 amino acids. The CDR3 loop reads CASRDSDSNQPQHF. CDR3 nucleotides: TGTGCCAGCAGAGACAGTGACAGCAATCAGCCCCAGCATTTT.